These 18 T cell receptor beta chains came from one sample sequenced in a study of cytomegalovirus exposure and HLA in healthy donors. Researchers ran the PCR with 60 Vbeta and 13 Jbeta primers. Produced via immunoSEQ multiplex PCR; TCRdb's table is partial and in-frame only. The profile shows around 170,000 clones, over 80% of them singletons. Sequences were obtained from PBMCs. The receptors come from a man aged 35-49 years in good health and CMV-seronegative.

V is TRBV6-1 and J is TRBJ2-3; D ambiguous. Per germline, CDR1 MNHNS and CDR2 SASEGT. The CDR3 runs 13 residues. V gave up 7 bases and J gave up 2 bases, with 10 bases separating them. The CDR3 coding sequence is TGTGCCAGCATGAGGTCCCTCACAGATACGCAGTATTTT. Translation: CASMRSLTDTQYF.

With respect to this clone: The sample has other DNA sequences that encode this CDR3 too. This chain connects TRBV27 to TRBJ2-7; no definite D call. Germline V gene lookup returns CDR1 MNHEY and CDR2 SMNVEV (reference sequence). This CDR3 has 14 residues. V was cut by 4 bases and J by 0 bases, with 10 bases left in between. CDR3 DNA sequence: TGTGCCAGCAGTTCCCTAGGCGACTCCTACGAGCAGTACTTC. Amino acids: CASSSLGDSYEQYF.

This clone occurred once. V is TRBV7-9 and J is TRBJ1-3; maybe TRBD1 (6 bases). V was pared by 0 bases and J by 3 bases, with 12 bases between. This CDR3 is built from 16 residues. The germline V gene has CDR1 SEHNR and CDR2 FQNEAQ (reference sequence). For the CDR3, the DNA is TGTGCCAGCAGCTTAGCCCTGACAGGTAGTGGAAACACCATATATTTT. Translated: CASSLALTGSGNTIYF.

The rearrangement joins TRBV29-1 to TRBJ2-3; 12 positions match TRBD2. V shed 7 bases and J 4 bases; nucleotides not matched to a gene: 21. Germline loops: CDR1 SQVTM, CDR2 ANQGSEA. The CDR3 spans 19 residues. The CDR3 nucleotides read TGCAGCGCCGAAGGCGCGACTAGCGGGAGTGTAAACTATGCAGATACGCAGTATTTT. Its protein product is CSAEGATSGSVNYADTQYF.

This chain joins TRBV27 and TRBJ1-2, with 8 bases identical to TRBD1. V lost 0 bases to trimming and J lost 1 base; unmatched junction nucleotides: 4. Germline lookup yields CDR1 MNHEY and CDR2 SMNVEV (reference sequence). The length of the CDR3 is 16 residues. The CDR3 coding sequence is TGTGCCAGCAGTTTATCGCCCAGGGGGCTTAACTATGGCTACACCTTC. Protein sequence: CASSLSPRGLNYGYTF.

The chain uses TRBV27 and TRBJ1-1, with 8 bases that match TRBD1. This CDR3 is built from 15 residues. Germline CDR1 MNHEY, CDR2 SMNVEV (reference sequence). J was trimmed by 5 bases and V by 3 bases; bases with no gene match: 8. Written as DNA, the CDR3 is TGTGCCAGCAGTTTCTTCCGGACAGGGAGGACTGAAGCTTTCTTT. It is translated as CASSFFRTGRTEAFF.

The J gene is TRBJ1-2, the V gene TRBV28, with TRBD1 matching over 9 bases. This CDR3 is 14 amino acids long. Trimming at V came to 8 bases and at J to 7 bases, leaving 11 bases not matched to a gene. Per germline, CDR1 MDHEN and CDR2 SYDVKM. CDR3 protein: CASRKQGARGGYTF. As DNA, the CDR3 is TGTGCCAGCCGAAAACAGGGGGCTCGGGGTGGCTACACCTTC.

This clone occurred once. The rearrangement joins TRBV11-1 to TRBJ2-3, with 13 bases that match TRBD2. This CDR3 has 16 residues. The V gene's germline CDR1 is SGHAT and CDR2 FQDESV (reference sequence). After removal of 4 bases from V and 1 base from J, the junction contained 2 bases not matched to a gene. Here the CDR3 reads CASSSGTSGGTDTQYF. CDR3 sequence (DNA): TGTGCCAGCAGCTCCGGGACTAGCGGGGGCACAGATACGCAGTATTTT.

This chain connects TRBV28 to TRBJ2-5, with TRBD1 matching 7 bases. CDR1 and CDR2 from the germline V gene are MDHEN and SYDVKM. Trimming cost V 3 bases and J 5 bases; bases outside gene matches: 3. The CDR3 extends over 13 amino acids. CDR3 residues: CASSLPRGETQYF. The CDR3 DNA reads TGTGCCAGCAGTTTGCCCAGGGGGGAGACCCAGTACTTC.

The chain joins TRBV4-1 to TRBJ1-3; D is uncertain. V dropped 0 bases and J dropped 4 bases, with 10 bases sitting between them. The CDR3 is 15 residues long. The germline V gene has CDR1 MGHRA and CDR2 YSYEKL. The CDR3 region has the DNA TGCGCCAGCAGCCAAGACGGGGTAGCGGGAAACACCATATATTTT. Amino acids: CASSQDGVAGNTIYF.

J is TRBJ2-5 and V is TRBV30; 8 nucleotides line up with TRBD1. The CDR3 contains 14 residues. The V and J ends lost 4 bases and 0 bases, in that order; junction bases with no gene match: 4. Germline loops: CDR1 GTSNPN, CDR2 SVGIG (reference sequence). Here the CDR3 reads CAWTRTGYQETQYF. The CDR3 DNA sequence: TGTGCCTGGACCCGGACAGGGTACCAAGAGACCCAGTACTTC.

The chain has TRBV5-1 and TRBJ2-7; 12 positions match TRBD1. CDR1 and CDR2 from the germline V gene are SGHRS and YFSETQ. V lost 3 bases and J lost 6; bases outside the gene matches: 10. The CDR3 is 16 residues long. Written as DNA, the CDR3 is TGCGCCAGCAGCTCGAGGCCCGGGACAGGGGGCTCCGAGCAGTACTTC. Protein product: CASSSRPGTGGSEQYF.

This clone has more than one count but fewer than ten. The rearrangement links TRBV7-9 to TRBJ1-2, with 8 bases identical to TRBD1. This CDR3 has 15 amino acids. The germline V gene has CDR1 SEHNR and CDR2 FQNEAQ (reference sequence). The trim removed 4 bases at V and 3 bases at J, leaving 7 bases unmatched. The CDR3 nucleotides read TGTGCCAGCAGCTCCAGGACAGGGAATGACTATGGCTACACCTTC. It specifies CASSSRTGNDYGYTF.

This chain links TRBV6-6 with TRBJ1-5; 8 positions match TRBD1. The V gene end was trimmed by 5 bases and the J gene end by 5 bases; junction bases not matched to a gene: 5. The CDR3 runs 14 residues. Germline V gene data show CDR1 as MNHNY and CDR2 as SVGAGI (reference sequence). The CDR3 region has the DNA TGTGCCAGCAGTCCCAGGACAGGGTATCAGCCCCAGCATTTT. Encoded protein: CASSPRTGYQPQHF.

This chain joins TRBV7-3 and TRBJ1-1; TRBD1 agrees at 7 bases. Germline CDR1 reads SGHTA; CDR2 reads FQGTGA. This CDR3 contains 15 residues. V dropped 2 bases and J dropped 1; count of bases not matched to a gene: 4. The CDR3 reads CASSLQGQANTEAFF. CDR3 sequence (DNA): TGTGCCAGCAGCTTACAAGGACAGGCGAACACTGAAGCTTTCTTT. Looking up the rest from reference TRBV7-3 and TRBJ1-1 gives the full variable domain: GAGVSQTPSNKVTEKGKYVELRCDPISGHTALYWYRQSLGQGPEFLIYFQGTGAADDSGLPNDRFFAVRPEGSVSTLKIQRTERGDSAVYLCASSLQGQANTEAFFGQGTRLTVV.

This clone has just one count. The chain is built from TRBV7-2 and TRBJ2-1; 10 positions match TRBD1. Germline V gene data show CDR1 as SGHTA and CDR2 as FQGNSA. The CDR3 loop spans 14 amino acids. The junction had 2 bases not matched to a gene; V was cut back by 3 bases and J by 6 bases. For the CDR3, the DNA is TGTGCCAGCAGCTTTTGGGACAGGGGCAATGAGCAGTTCTTC. It translates to CASSFWDRGNEQFF.

The V and J genes are TRBV5-4 and TRBJ1-2; possibly TRBD1 for D (6 bases). The CDR3 is made up of 13 amino acids. Trimming took 5 bases from V and 8 from J, leaving 16 bases between them. Germline-derived CDR1 and CDR2 are SGHNT and YYREEE (reference sequence). DNA for the CDR3: TGTGCCAGCAGGACCTCAGGGGTAAGGGGCTACACCTTC. Its protein is CASRTSGVRGYTF.

In this sample, this clone turned up once. The CDR3 region has the DNA TGCGCCAGCAGGAGCGGGGGGGCGACAGATACGCAGTATTTT. It translates to CASRSGGATDTQYF. The V call is TRBV5-1, the J call TRBJ2-3; 10 nucleotides line up with TRBD2. CDR1 is SGHRS, CDR2 YFSETQ, per germline. CDR3 length: 14 residues. V trimming: 5 bases; J trimming: 3 bases; junction bases outside the gene matches: 3.